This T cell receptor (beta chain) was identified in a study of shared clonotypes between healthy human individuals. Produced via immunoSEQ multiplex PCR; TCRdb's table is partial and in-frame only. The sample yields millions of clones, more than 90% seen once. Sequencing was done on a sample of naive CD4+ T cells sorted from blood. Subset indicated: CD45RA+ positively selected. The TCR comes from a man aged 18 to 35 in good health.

CDR3 loop: CASGSRGPVEEQYF. The DNA for the CDR3 is TGTGCTAGTGGTTCCAGGGGCCCAGTTGAGGAGCAGTACTTC. The genes are TRBV12-5 and TRBJ2-7; possibly TRBD1 for D (6 bases). Per the germline V gene, CDR1 is LGHNT and CDR2 is FRNRAP. Trimming took 4 bases from V and 7 from J, leaving 17 bases between them. CDR3 length equals 14 residues.